This TCR beta chain originates from a study of post-analysis software for immune sequencing data. About the study: Some patients lacked subtype; others had relapsing-remitting, secondary progressive or progressive-relapsing disease.

The germline CDR1 and CDR2 sequences are ENHRY and SYGVKD. V was shortened by 4 bases and J by 1 base, with 7 bases between the two germline ends. CDR3 length: 13 residues. Included in the TCR beta cDNA libraries were unique molecular identifiers. With about 1 to 11 million T cells as the source, approximately 500,000 cDNA molecules resulted. TCRdb re-analysed the PCR reads in MiXCR, keeping a single row per CDR3 protein. Among about 820,000 distinct CDR3 sequences, approximately 57% were seen once, and the ten largest hold 4.6%. On this clonotype itself: Its antigen is undetermined.

General study findings and limits: Elevated frequency relative to controls characterized about 5 TRBV segments in patients, TRBV5-6, TRBV5-1 and TRBV20-1 among them. F measure showed strong co-clustering of same-batch samples. Patients with multiple sclerosis recorded significantly lower normalized Chao1 diversity than controls, the study found.

This sequence was found in a girl between 5 and 17 years old with multiple sclerosis. V usage is TRBV10-3 and J usage is TRBJ1-1, with D possibly matching TRBD1 (6 bases). The sample comprised blood. The CDR3, as DNA: TGTGCCATCAGTGGGGACAAGAACACTGAAGCTTTCTTT. Translating gives CAISGDKNTEAFF.